This is a list of T cell receptor beta chains from one sample in a study of blood T cell repertoires in COVID-19. The assay was immunoSEQ multiplex PCR, and TCRdb's table has in-frame clones only and misses some. This table has roughly 130,000 clones, about four fifths appearing once. Specimen: peripheral blood. These receptors all stem from a woman aged 45-59 years with acute or convalescent COVID-19. The CDR3 runs from the conserved cysteine through the conserved F or W. Fields, in order: J gene, V gene, CDR3 protein.

j_call: TRBJ2-1
v_call: TRBV12-3/TRBV12-4
cdr3_aa: CASRGTSYNEQFF

j_call: TRBJ2-1
v_call: TRBV12-3/TRBV12-4
cdr3_aa: CASSHDRANEQFF

j_call: TRBJ1-2
v_call: TRBV5-5
cdr3_aa: CASSLGMQGKYGYTF

j_call: TRBJ1-1
v_call: TRBV9
cdr3_aa: CASSVVGAFTEAFF

j_call: TRBJ2-5
v_call: TRBV6-5
cdr3_aa: CASKQGYYETQYF

j_call: TRBJ1-5
v_call: TRBV28
cdr3_aa: CASTTGREYSNQPQHF

j_call: TRBJ2-7
v_call: TRBV2
cdr3_aa: CASRGHGSYEQYF

j_call: TRBJ1-2
v_call: TRBV19
cdr3_aa: CASGARQGVLYGYTF

j_call: TRBJ2-6
v_call: TRBV27
cdr3_aa: CASSLSRASGANVLTF

j_call: TRBJ1-2
v_call: TRBV6-5
cdr3_aa: CASRRRQGFYGYTF

j_call: TRBJ1-5
v_call: TRBV2
cdr3_aa: CASSVIYPSNQPQHF

j_call: TRBJ1-5
v_call: TRBV7-2
cdr3_aa: CASSLGQGNRPQHF

j_call: TRBJ1-4
v_call: TRBV24-1
cdr3_aa: CATSDPPGTEPPQGEKLFF

j_call: TRBJ1-2
v_call: TRBV29-1
cdr3_aa: CSVATKTGGYGYTF

j_call: TRBJ2-2
v_call: TRBV2
cdr3_aa: CASSGQGATGELFF

j_call: TRBJ2-1
v_call: TRBV10-3
cdr3_aa: CAISESSGTSWDEQFF

j_call: TRBJ1-1
v_call: TRBV15
cdr3_aa: CATSYRFGTEAFF

j_call: TRBJ1-1
v_call: TRBV19
cdr3_aa: CASSIDEGWTEAFF

j_call: TRBJ1-6
v_call: TRBV27
cdr3_aa: CASSPNRVYNSPLHF

j_call: TRBJ1-4
v_call: TRBV19
cdr3_aa: CASSGTGRYGFDEKLFF

j_call: TRBJ1-6
v_call: TRBV14
cdr3_aa: CASSLQGAKNSPLHF

j_call: TRBJ2-1
v_call: TRBV5-6
cdr3_aa: CASTSLPGQGINEQFF

j_call: TRBJ2-1
v_call: TRBV7-2
cdr3_aa: CASSFRGYYNEQFF

j_call: TRBJ2-1
v_call: TRBV6-1
cdr3_aa: CASSDRLAGVDEQFF

j_call: TRBJ1-4
v_call: TRBV6-5
cdr3_aa: CASSPGTGDVGKLFF

j_call: TRBJ1-5
v_call: TRBV7-9
cdr3_aa: CASSLMDSSQPQHF

j_call: TRBJ2-1
v_call: TRBV29-1
cdr3_aa: CSVVAGGREQFF

j_call: TRBJ1-4
v_call: TRBV30
cdr3_aa: CAWSNRQTQFNEKLFF

j_call: TRBJ1-2
v_call: TRBV14
cdr3_aa: CASSQVAGSYGYTF

j_call: TRBJ2-1
v_call: TRBV9
cdr3_aa: CASSVIPQDRGQFF

j_call: TRBJ2-5
v_call: TRBV11-2
cdr3_aa: CASSLNPSGGTETQYF

j_call: TRBJ1-5
v_call: TRBV3-1/TRBV3-2
cdr3_aa: CASSQRSGGTQPQHF

j_call: TRBJ1-5
v_call: TRBV12-3/TRBV12-4
cdr3_aa: CASSTRQAPQHF

j_call: TRBJ2-1
v_call: TRBV7-3
cdr3_aa: CASSLNPAGYNEQFF

j_call: TRBJ2-1
v_call: TRBV10-3
cdr3_aa: CAISDRTRGDNEQFF

j_call: TRBJ1-3
v_call: TRBV27
cdr3_aa: CASSTGRQGLAGNTIYF

j_call: TRBJ2-1
v_call: TRBV27
cdr3_aa: CASIASGGYSNNEQFF

j_call: TRBJ2-7
v_call: TRBV19
cdr3_aa: CASSIVPNSEQYF

j_call: TRBJ1-1
v_call: TRBV5-1
cdr3_aa: CASSLMGARSTEAFF

j_call: TRBJ2-1
v_call: TRBV4-2
cdr3_aa: CASSQGQGADEQFF

j_call: TRBJ1-1
v_call: TRBV9
cdr3_aa: CASSVGGGSSTEAFF

j_call: TRBJ1-6
v_call: TRBV11-2
cdr3_aa: CASSTGNSPLHF

j_call: TRBJ1-6
v_call: TRBV6-5
cdr3_aa: CASDTDSPLHF

j_call: TRBJ1-2
v_call: TRBV19
cdr3_aa: CASSKANGRTTNYGYTF

j_call: TRBJ1-1
v_call: TRBV18
cdr3_aa: CASSPGRGTSNTEAFF

j_call: TRBJ1-3
v_call: TRBV7-2
cdr3_aa: CASSLSGTSGNTIYF

j_call: TRBJ2-7
v_call: TRBV5-5
cdr3_aa: CASSLAVRDTSYEQYF

j_call: TRBJ1-2
v_call: TRBV6-5
cdr3_aa: CASSYIDRENYGYTF

j_call: TRBJ2-1
v_call: TRBV29-1
cdr3_aa: CREGKGTVSYNEQFF

j_call: TRBJ1-1
v_call: TRBV11-2
cdr3_aa: CASSFGISWDTEAFF

j_call: TRBJ1-5
v_call: TRBV12-3/TRBV12-4
cdr3_aa: CASSLEDQPQHF

j_call: TRBJ1-3
v_call: TRBV29-1
cdr3_aa: CSVETGVFGNTIYF

j_call: TRBJ1-6
v_call: TRBV6-5
cdr3_aa: CASSYSQDSPLHF

j_call: TRBJ1-2
v_call: TRBV11-2
cdr3_aa: CASSLEGRKSGYTF

j_call: TRBJ1-1
v_call: TRBV5-1
cdr3_aa: CASSRGQGWDGTEAFF

j_call: TRBJ1-2
v_call: TRBV5-4
cdr3_aa: CASSLPSQALEGYTF

j_call: TRBJ1-4
v_call: TRBV29-1
cdr3_aa: CSVGGPGREKLFF

j_call: TRBJ2-2
v_call: TRBV5-1
cdr3_aa: CASSERQDTGELFF

j_call: TRBJ2-7
v_call: TRBV29-1
cdr3_aa: CSVGVAGRTPYEQYF